These T cell receptor beta chains were read from a single sample in a study of response to subunit inactivated influenza vaccine. TCRdb analysed the RT-PCR reads with MiXCR anew, one entry per CDR3 protein. The sample records approximately 290,000 distinct CDR3 sequences, 22% being singletons. Sample: PBMCs from blood, taken less than 22 months after vaccination. These receptor sequences come from a man in his fifties or sixties who received an inactivated influenza vaccine. Both conserved end residues are part of each CDR3.

CDR3aa | len | v_gene
CASSQEGTGIQETQYF | 16 | TRBV4-1
CASSLPPIERGDNSNQPQHF | 20 | TRBV4-3
CSARAIAGVGVDQPQHF | 17 | TRBV20-1
CATSRGGQGEKLFF | 14 | TRBV15
CASSQDRNTGELFF | 14 | TRBV4-3
CASSQGTSGSTDTQYF | 16 | TRBV4-1
CASSPYGGYEQYF | 13 | TRBV9
CSAQETGHNQPQHF | 14 | TRBV20-1
CASSLGRPPMGGELFF | 16 | TRBV11-2
CASSLNPPGTNTEAFF | 16 | TRBV7-2
CASSPVRGNGANVLTF | 16 | TRBV7-9
CASIRLAENNEQFF | 14 | TRBV6-1
CASSLLARGAFQETQYF | 17 | TRBV7-9
CSVEERTSPADTQYF | 15 | TRBV29-1
CASSPSSGKTYNVQFF | 16 | TRBV12-3/TRBV12-4
CASSPRLAGLTGELFF | 16 | TRBV3-1
CASSQDGTPTADTQYF | 16 | TRBV4-1
CASRRTGVNQPQHF | 14 | TRBV12-3/TRBV12-4
CASSSIGGAGSYEQYF | 16 | TRBV5-1
CASSPQGYGANVLTF | 15 | TRBV2
CASSHWTMGSPLHF | 14 | TRBV14
CAIRQNVNNEQFF | 13 | TRBV10-3
CASSDLHGYTF | 11 | TRBV25-1
CASKEANTDTQYF | 13 | TRBV5-1
CAWRVSRSSPLHF | 13 | TRBV30
CASSQDWGDGVVQYF | 15 | TRBV4-3
CASSLVFGPSGANVLTF | 17 | TRBV7-2
CASSLVGRIDEQYF | 14 | TRBV11-3